Each of the 2 T cell receptor beta chains below was sequenced from the same sample in a study of cytomegalovirus exposure and HLA in healthy donors. Researchers ran the PCR with 60 Vbeta and 13 Jbeta primers. Clones were sequenced by immunoSEQ multiplex PCR, and TCRdb holds only the in-frame ones, with some missing. Across about 25,000 clones, the top ten clones capture 17% of the sample. The sample consisted of PBMCs. These receptor sequences come from a male donor in good health and CMV-seropositive.

The chain employs TRBV4-3 and TRBJ2-1, with unresolved D. There are 16 residues in the CDR3. The V gene's germline CDR1 is LGHNA and CDR2 YSLEER. V dropped 0 bases and J dropped 7 bases, with 16 bases sitting between them. The CDR3, as DNA: TGCGCCAGCAGCCAAGATAACTACGAGAAGAGGAATGAGCAGTTCTTC. Translated, it gives CASSQDNYEKRNEQFF.

The chain has TRBV4-2 and TRBJ1-2; tentatively, D is TRBD1 (5 bases). The germline V gene has CDR1 LGHNA and CDR2 YNFKEQ. The CDR3 covers 18 residues. With 0 bases removed from V and 3 bases from J, the gap between germline ends came to 20 bases. CDR3 sequence (DNA): TGTGCCAGCAGCCAAGATTCATCCCTGACACAGGACGACTATGGCTACACCTTC. Translation gives CASSQDSSLTQDDYGYTF.